This T cell receptor beta chain was found in a study of Ad26.COV2.S vaccination and SARS-CoV-2 variants. TCRdb's table, derived via immunoSEQ multiplex PCR, lists solely in-frame clones and lacks some. In the table there are about 480,000 clones, 70% to 90% of which are singletons. The length of the CDR3 is 15 residues. Per the germline V gene, CDR1 is MNHEY and CDR2 is SMNVEV (reference sequence). With V trimmed by 3 bases and J by 6 bases, 8 bases remained unmatched. This clone turned up a few times. Treatment reported: roughly 18 received Ad26.COV2.S at low or high dose, single or two shots; about 5 received placebo; per-sample allocation not given. Sampling happened 63 days after the first vaccine or placebo injection.

The sequence was obtained from a person between 18 and 65 years old who received the Ad26.COV2.S COVID-19 vaccine or a placebo. The chain recombines TRBV27 with TRBJ2-7; 10 nucleotides line up with TRBD2. Source: peripheral blood, taken in a trial of Ad26.COV2.S vaccine versus placebo. The CDR3 DNA follows: TGTGCCAGCAGTTTTTCCCCTAGCGGGAGTAGCGAGCAGTACTTC. It codes for CASSFSPSGSSEQYF.